This paragraph covers one T cell receptor beta chain sequence. Its antigen is as yet unknown. Looked up from germline, CDR1 is MNHEY and CDR2 is SVGEGT. The CDR3 has 18 residues. V lost 2 bases and J lost 3, with 19 bases in between. This sample stems from a study of CD8 T cells in ankylosing spondylitis. As the method for making TCR beta libraries, quantitative 5'-RACE with molecular barcodes was used. Each CDR3 protein gets one entry after TCRdb re-called the 5' RACE reads with MiXCR. Of 250,000 to 400,000 distinct CDR3 sequences in the sample, 11% are singletons; the top ten hold about 10%. Study observations and caveats: Characteristic, it appeared, of ankylosing spondylitis blood was a TCR beta motif of several highly homologous variants.

The TCR originated in a female donor with ankylosing spondylitis or in good health (not recorded which). Sequences were obtained from blood, either unsorted or a sorted T cell fraction (not recorded which). The V and J genes are TRBV6-2 or TRBV6-3 and TRBJ2-2; possible D gene TRBD2, 6 bases. CDR3 loop: CASSYAGRGAADTGELFF. In DNA form, the CDR3 reads TGTGCCAGCAGTTACGCGGGACGGGGCGCCGCGGACACCGGGGAGCTGTTTTTT.